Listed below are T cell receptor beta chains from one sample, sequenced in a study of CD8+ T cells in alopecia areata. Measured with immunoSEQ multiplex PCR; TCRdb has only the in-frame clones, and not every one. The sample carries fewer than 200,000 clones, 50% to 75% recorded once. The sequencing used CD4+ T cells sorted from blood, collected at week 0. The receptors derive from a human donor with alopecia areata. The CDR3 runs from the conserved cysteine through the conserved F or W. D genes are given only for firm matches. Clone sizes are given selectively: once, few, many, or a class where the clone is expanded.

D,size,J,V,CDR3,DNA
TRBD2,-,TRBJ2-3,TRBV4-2,CASSQGGSGGAVDTQYF,TGTGCCAGCAGCCAAGGGGGTAGCGGGGGGGCCGTAGATACGCAGTATTTT
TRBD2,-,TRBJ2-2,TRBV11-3,CASSGRTSGTGELFF,TGTGCCAGCAGCGGCAGGACTAGCGGCACCGGGGAGCTGTTTTTT
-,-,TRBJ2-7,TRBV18,CASSPHPQTTNEQYF,TGTGCCAGCTCACCCCATCCACAGACTACCAACGAGCAGTACTTC
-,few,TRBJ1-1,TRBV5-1,CASSFEYRESTEAFF,TGCGCCAGCAGCTTCGAATACAGGGAGAGTACTGAAGCTTTCTTT
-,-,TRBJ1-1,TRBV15,CATGRDRNTEAFF,TGTGCCACCGGGAGAGACAGGAACACTGAAGCTTTCTTT
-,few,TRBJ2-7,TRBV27,CPVGESYEQYF,TGTCCAGTGGGGGAATCCTACGAGCAGTACTTC
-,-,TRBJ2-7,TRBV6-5,CASSYSGQDSYEQYF,TGTGCCAGCAGTTACTCGGGGCAGGATTCCTACGAGCAGTACTTC
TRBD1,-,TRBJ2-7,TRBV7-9,CASSIDRVSTHEQYF,TGTGCCAGCAGCATCGACAGGGTGTCTACCCACGAGCAGTACTTC
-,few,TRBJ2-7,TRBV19,CASSSNPVVGPYEQYF,TGTGCCAGTAGTTCCAACCCTGTGGTGGGACCCTACGAGCAGTACTTC
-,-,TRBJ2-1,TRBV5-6,CASSLIAVYNEQFF,TGTGCCAGCAGCTTAATCGCGGTGTACAATGAGCAGTTCTTC
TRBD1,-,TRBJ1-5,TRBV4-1,CASSQDSDRGGNQPQHF,TGCGCCAGCAGCCAAGATTCGGACAGGGGAGGCAATCAGCCCCAGCATTTT
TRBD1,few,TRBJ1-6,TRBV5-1,CASSSSQGADNSPLHF,TGCGCCAGCAGCTCCTCCCAGGGGGCGGATAATTCACCCCTCCACTTT
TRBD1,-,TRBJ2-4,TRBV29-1,CSVTTRGTGGLAKNIQYF,TGCAGCGTTACCACTCGGGGGACAGGGGGACTAGCCAAAAACATTCAGTACTTC
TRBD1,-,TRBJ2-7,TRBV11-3,CASSLVGAGGEQYF,TGTGCCAGCAGCTTAGTAGGGGCAGGGGGCGAGCAGTACTTC
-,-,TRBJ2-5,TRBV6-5,CASSSGVERETQYF,TGTGCCAGCAGCTCGGGGGTCGAAAGGGAGACCCAGTACTTC
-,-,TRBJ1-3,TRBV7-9,CASSLAQTASGNTIYF,TGTGCCAGCAGCTTAGCCCAGACGGCATCTGGAAACACCATATATTTT
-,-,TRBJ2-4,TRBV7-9,CASSFKGEAKNIQYF,TGTGCCAGCAGCTTCAAGGGGGAAGCCAAAAACATTCAGTACTTC
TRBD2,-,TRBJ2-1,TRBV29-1,CSVASGAGGPYNEQFF,TGCAGCGTTGCTTCAGGGGCGGGGGGGCCCTACAATGAGCAGTTCTTC
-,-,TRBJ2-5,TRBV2,CASTGQPGETQYF,TGTGCCAGCACCGGTCAGCCCGGGGAGACCCAGTACTTC
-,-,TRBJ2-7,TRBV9,CASSVDPESYEQYF,TGTGCCAGCAGCGTAGACCCCGAGTCTTACGAGCAGTACTTC
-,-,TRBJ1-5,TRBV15,CATSRGPALSNQPQHF,TGTGCCACCAGCCGGGGCCCAGCCCTAAGCAATCAGCCCCAGCATTTT
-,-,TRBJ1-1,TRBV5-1,CASRVAMNTEAFF,TGCGCCAGCAGGGTTGCCATGAACACTGAAGCTTTCTTT
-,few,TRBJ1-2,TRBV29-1,CSVVDGSNYGYTF,TGCAGCGTTGTGGACGGAAGTAACTATGGCTACACCTTC
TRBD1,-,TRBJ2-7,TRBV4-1,CASSQARDRGPYEQYF,TGCGCCAGCAGCCAAGCGCGTGACAGGGGGCCCTACGAGCAGTACTTC
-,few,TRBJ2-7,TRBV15,CATSKGTFSYEQYF,TGTGCCACCAGCAAAGGGACTTTCTCCTACGAGCAGTACTTC
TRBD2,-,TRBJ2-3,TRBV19,CASTGGGRGSQYF,TGTGCCAGTACCGGCGGGGGTAGAGGCTCGCAGTATTTT
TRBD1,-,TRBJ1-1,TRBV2,CASSGTQGGTEAFF,TGTGCCAGCAGTGGGACCCAGGGGGGCACTGAAGCTTTCTTT
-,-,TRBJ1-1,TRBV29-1,CSVSRATEAFF,TGCAGCGTTTCCAGGGCTACTGAAGCTTTCTTT
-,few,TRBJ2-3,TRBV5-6,CASSLVGGTIIPDTQYF,TGTGCCAGCAGCTTGGTGGGGGGCACCATAATCCCAGATACGCAGTATTTT
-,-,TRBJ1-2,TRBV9,CASSVLKTGDYGYTF,TGTGCCAGCAGCGTCCTAAAGACAGGCGACTATGGCTACACCTTC
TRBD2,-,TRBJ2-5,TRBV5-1,CASNGGTLAGQETQYF,TGCGCCAGCAATGGAGGAACACTAGCGGGGCAAGAGACCCAGTACTTC
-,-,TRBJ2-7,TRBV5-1,CASSLDGYEQYF,TGCGCCAGCAGCTTGGATGGATACGAGCAGTACTTC
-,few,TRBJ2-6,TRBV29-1,CSVDPGSGANVLTF,TGCAGCGTTGACCCAGGGTCTGGGGCCAACGTCCTGACTTTC
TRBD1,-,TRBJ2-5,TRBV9,CASSVGEGAGQETQYF,TGTGCCAGCAGCGTAGGTGAGGGGGCCGGCCAAGAGACCCAGTACTTC
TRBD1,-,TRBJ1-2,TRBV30,CAWSTLGQFYGYTF,TGTGCCTGGAGTACTCTGGGACAGTTCTATGGCTACACCTTC
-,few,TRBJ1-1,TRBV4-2,CASSQPPRENTEAFF,TGTGCCAGCAGCCAGCCCCCCAGGGAGAACACTGAAGCTTTCTTT
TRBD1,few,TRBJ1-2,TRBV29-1,CSVGNGQGYGYTF,TGCAGCGTTGGGAACGGACAGGGGTATGGCTACACCTTC
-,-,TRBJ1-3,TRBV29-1,CSVRDAQGSGNTIYF,TGCAGCGTACGCGATGCGCAGGGGTCTGGAAACACCATATATTTT
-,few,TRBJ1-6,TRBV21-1,CASSNFREYSYNSPLHF,TGTGCCAGCAGCAACTTCAGGGAGTACTCCTATAATTCACCCCTCCACTTT
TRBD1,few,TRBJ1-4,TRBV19,CASTPRQGAGEKLFF,TGTGCCAGTACCCCAAGGCAGGGGGCAGGTGAAAAACTGTTTTTT
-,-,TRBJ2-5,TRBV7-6,CASSGRVLSGGETQYF,TGTGCCAGCAGCGGACGAGTTCTGTCCGGGGGTGAGACCCAGTACTTC
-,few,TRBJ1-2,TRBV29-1,CSVHSGLAGRGYTF,TGCAGCGTTCATTCGGGACTCGCAGGGAGAGGCTACACCTTC
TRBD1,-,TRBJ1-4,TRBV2,CASSEAGTAINEKLFF,TGTGCCAGCAGTGAAGCGGGGACAGCGATTAATGAAAAACTGTTTTTT
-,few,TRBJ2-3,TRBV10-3,CAISGGVDTQYF,TGTGCCATCAGTGGAGGGGTCGATACGCAGTATTTT
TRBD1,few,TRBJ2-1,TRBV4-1,CASSQASSGTGGYNEQFF,TGCGCCAGCAGCCAAGCCTCGTCCGGGACAGGGGGATACAATGAGCAGTTCTTC
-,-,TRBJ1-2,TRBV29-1,CSVAPLAGYTF,TGCAGCGTGGCCCCTTTGGCAGGCTACACCTTC